Below are 32 T cell receptor beta chains sequenced from a single sample in a study of cytotoxic CD8 clonotypes in ibrutinib-treated CLL. Repertoires were generated with immunoSEQ multiplex PCR, while TCRdb's copy carries only in-frame clones and drops some. The repertoire includes approximately 300,000 clones, around four fifths of them detected once, and roughly 6.3% sits in the top ten. The material was PBMCs, obtained before ibrutinib treatment. The receptor source for this set is a human donor with chronic lymphocytic leukemia.

The V call is TRBV9, the J call TRBJ1-5; the match to TRBD1 covers 7 bases. Losses at the gene ends were 4 bases for V and 4 bases for J; bases not matched to a gene: 5. Germline CDR1 is SGDLS and CDR2 is YYNGEE. This CDR3 contains 14 residues. The DNA for the CDR3 is TGTGCCAGCAGCCAGGGACAGAGTAATCAGCCCCAGCATTTT. Its translation: CASSQGQSNQPQHF.

This clone was seen more than once but under ten times. The chain uses TRBV2 and TRBJ1-5, with a possible D match to TRBD1 (5 bases). The CDR3 spans 13 residues. V was clipped by 4 bases and J by 6 bases, with 10 bases between them. The germline V gene has CDR1 SNHLY and CDR2 FYNNEI. CDR3 bases: TGTGCCAGCAGTGTGGGACCGCTTCAGCCCCAGCATTTT. This encodes CASSVGPLQPQHF.

This rearrangement joins TRBV10-3 to TRBJ2-1, with 12 bases lining up with TRBD2. The CDR3 has 15 residues. Germline V CDR1 and CDR2: ENHRY, SYGVKD. V shed 8 bases and J 5 bases; nucleotides not matched to a gene: 7. CDR3 in DNA: TGTGCCATCGAAGGGACTAGCGGGTCCGACAATGAGCAGTTCTTC. Translating it yields CAIEGTSGSDNEQFF.

The CDR3 sequence: CASSPRTGGRTDTQYF. The CDR3 DNA reads as TGTGCCAGCAGCCCCCGGACAGGGGGCCGCACAGATACGCAGTATTTT. This chain joins TRBV5-4 and TRBJ2-3, with 11 bases that match TRBD1. The CDR3 consists of 16 residues. The germline V gene encodes CDR1 SGHNT and CDR2 YYREEE (reference sequence). V lost 4 bases to trimming and J lost 1 base; unmatched junction nucleotides: 5. Based on the CDR3 plus reference TRBV5-4 and TRBJ2-3, the full variable domain is ETGVTQSPTHLIKTRGQQVTLRCSSQSGHNTVSWYQQALGQGPQFIFQYYREEENGRGNFPPRFSGLQFPNYSSELNVNALELDDSALYLCASSPRTGGRTDTQYFGPGTRLTVL.

This chain joins TRBV9 and TRBJ2-1; the match to TRBD2 covers 13 bases. Germline V CDR1 and CDR2: SGDLS, YYNGEE. The ends lost 1 base at V and 9 bases at J; junction bases unmatched: 7. The CDR3 runs to 16 residues. As DNA, the CDR3 is TGTGCCAGCAGCGTAACCATTGGACTAGCGGGAGCTGAGCAGTTCTTC. Translated, it gives CASSVTIGLAGAEQFF.

The chain joins TRBV5-6 to TRBJ1-5, with D maybe TRBD1 (6 bases). Germline lookup yields CDR1 SGHDT and CDR2 YYEEEE. This CDR3 spans 15 amino acids. Trimming removed 1 base from V and 5 bases from J, with 13 bases in between. Here the CDR3 DNA reads TGTGCCAGCAGCTTGTTCTCAGGGGTGGATCAGCCCCAGCATTTT. Protein sequence: CASSLFSGVDQPQHF.

The V gene is TRBV7-9, the J gene TRBJ1-1; no firm D call. Trimming removed 1 base from V and 5 bases from J, with 14 bases in between. The CDR3 is made up of 15 amino acids. The germline V gene encodes CDR1 SEHNR and CDR2 FQNEAQ (reference sequence). The CDR3 DNA is TGTGCCAGCAGCTTAGATTTTCGGGCAGATACTGAAGCTTTCTTT. Its translation is CASSLDFRADTEAFF.

J is TRBJ1-3 and V is TRBV2; perhaps TRBD1 as D (6 bases). This CDR3 is 14 amino acids long. V was cut by 5 bases and J by 2 bases, with 10 bases left in between. The germline CDR1 and CDR2 sequences are SNHLY and FYNNEI. The CDR3 loop reads CASSKQGPGNTIYF. The CDR3, as DNA: TGTGCCAGCAGTAAACAGGGCCCTGGAAACACCATATATTTT.

The chain is built from TRBV4-1 and TRBJ1-1, with TRBD1 as a possible D gene (5 bases). Germline CDR1 MGHRA, CDR2 YSYEKL. The CDR3 runs to 14 residues. The V gene lost 5 bases and the J gene lost 4 bases, with 14 bases spanning the gap. Here the CDR3 reads CASSSSSGGTEAFF. In DNA form, the CDR3 reads TGCGCCAGCAGCTCAAGTTCGGGGGGCACTGAAGCTTTCTTT.

This chain links TRBV19 with TRBJ2-7; TRBD1 might be the D (6 bases). Trimming removed 6 bases from V and 0 bases from J, with 18 bases in between. Germline V gene lookup returns CDR1 LNHDA and CDR2 SQIVND (reference sequence). The CDR3 covers 16 residues. This CDR3 is CASRLQGSLDSYEQYF. As DNA, the CDR3 is TGTGCCAGTAGGCTTCAGGGGAGTTTGGACTCCTACGAGCAGTACTTC.

The chain has TRBV4-3 and TRBJ1-4, with a tentative D call TRBD1 (6 bases). This CDR3 is 15 amino acids long. The V and J ends lost 0 bases and 11 bases respectively, with 16 bases between them. CDR1 is LGHNA and CDR2 is YSLEER in the germline V gene. CDR3 in amino acids: CASSQDAGANGKLFF. CDR3 coding DNA: TGCGCCAGCAGCCAAGATGCAGGGGCGAATGGGAAACTGTTTTTT.

Worth noting for this clone: The sample contains more than one DNA sequence encoding this CDR3. CDR3: CASSLEGSGANVLTF. The CDR3 DNA reads TGCGCCAGCAGCTTGGAAGGATCTGGGGCCAACGTCCTGACTTTC. The chain combines TRBV5-1 with TRBJ2-6; D uncertain. The CDR3 totals 15 residues. CDR1 is SGHRS, CDR2 YFSETQ, per germline. Trimming removed 0 bases at V and 1 base at J, with 5 bases between.

The V and J genes are TRBV19 and TRBJ2-3; unclear D gene. This CDR3 has 11 residues. Looked up from germline, CDR1 is LNHDA and CDR2 is SQIVND (reference sequence). V dropped 4 bases and J dropped 5 bases, with 4 bases sitting between them. CDR3 residues: CASSKQDTQYF. The CDR3 DNA sequence: TGTGCCAGTAGTAAGCAAGATACGCAGTATTTT.

The chain carries TRBV5-1 and TRBJ2-5; D perhaps matches TRBD2 (7 bases). Germline CDR1 SGHRS, CDR2 YFSETQ. The CDR3 runs 15 residues. V lost 0 bases, J lost 5 bases, and 14 bases lay in between. CDR3 region: CASSLEVGGGETQYF. The DNA of the CDR3 is TGCGCCAGCAGCTTGGAAGTGGGAGGGGGTGAGACCCAGTACTTC.

This clone showed up just once. The V and J genes are TRBV7-3 and TRBJ1-1; D gene unclear. The germline V gene has CDR1 SGHTA and CDR2 FQGTGA. The CDR3 runs to 13 residues. The V end lost 2 bases, the J end lost 7 bases, and 11 bases lay between the germline ends. The CDR3 sequence: CASSLYATNEAFF. The CDR3, as DNA: TGTGCCAGCAGCTTATACGCTACGAATGAAGCTTTCTTT.

V usage is TRBV19 and J usage is TRBJ1-2; 8 bases are shared with TRBD1. The ends lost 8 bases at V and 4 bases at J; junction bases unmatched: 3. The CDR3 runs 12 residues. Germline values: CDR1 LNHDA, CDR2 SQIVND (reference sequence). The CDR3 nucleotides are TGTGCCAGTGGGACAGGAGGCTATGGCTACACCTTC. Protein product: CASGTGGYGYTF.

V gene TRBV9 combines with J gene TRBJ2-5; 11 bases are shared with TRBD2. Trimming cost V 0 bases and J 1 base; bases outside gene matches: 2. The CDR3 extends over 16 amino acids. The germline gives CDR1 SGDLS, CDR2 YYNGEE. Here the CDR3 DNA reads TGTGCCAGCAGCGTAGCCGGGACTAGCGGCCAAGAGACCCAGTACTTC. As protein: CASSVAGTSGQETQYF.

Written as DNA, the CDR3 is TGTGCCAGCAGCTTAGCAGGCCCTCAGAACAATGAGCAGTTCTTC. Its protein is CASSLAGPQNNEQFF. The chain is built from TRBV7-2 and TRBJ2-1, with no clear D. V was clipped by 0 bases and J by 5 bases, with 11 bases between them. CDR3 length: 15 residues. In germline, CDR1 is SGHTA, CDR2 FQGNSA.

This clone turned up a few times. The V call is TRBV11-3, the J call TRBJ2-1; D may correspond to TRBD1 or TRBD2 (5 bases each). Per the germline V gene, CDR1 is SGHNT and CDR2 is YENEEA. This CDR3 has 16 residues. Trimming shortened V by 5 bases and J by 2 bases, and 16 bases separated the two germline ends. The CDR3 nucleotides read TGTGCCAGCAGCCGAAACTGGGACCATCCCTACAATGAGCAGTTCTTC. Protein: CASSRNWDHPYNEQFF. Full variable domain (rest looked up from reference TRBV11-3 and TRBJ2-1): EAGVVQSPRYKIIEKKQPVAFWCNPISGHNTLYWYLQNLGQGPELLIRYENEEAVDDSQLPKDRFSAERLKGVDSTLKIQPAELGDSAVYLCASSRNWDHPYNEQFFGPGTRLTVL.

This chain uses TRBV6-5 with TRBJ2-7; either TRBD1 or TRBD2 may fit D (7 bases each). Germline lookup yields CDR1 MNHEY and CDR2 SVGAGI. The CDR3 loop spans 13 amino acids. Between the trimmed V and J ends, which lost 8 bases and 3 bases, there was a span of 14 bases. CDR3: CASSRGGGYEQYF. Written as DNA, the CDR3 is TGTGCCAGCTCCAGGGGGGGCGGCTACGAGCAGTACTTC.

V and J are TRBV30 and TRBJ2-1; TRBD2 aligns across 12 bases. The V gene's germline CDR1 is GTSNPN and CDR2 SVGIG (reference sequence). Unmatched junction bases numbered 7, after V lost 5 bases and J lost 5 bases. The CDR3 totals 15 residues. The CDR3 is CAWARGLAGNNEQFF. The CDR3 bases are TGTGCCTGGGCCCGCGGACTAGCGGGAAACAATGAGCAGTTCTTC.

The J gene is TRBJ1-2, the V gene TRBV10-3, with a weak D call TRBD1 (5 bases). The V end lost 0 bases, the J end lost 3 bases, and 14 bases lay between the germline ends. CDR3 length equals 16 residues. From germline, CDR1 is ENHRY and CDR2 SYGVKD. This chain's CDR3 is CAISESFRGPHYGYTF. The CDR3 DNA reads TGTGCCATCAGTGAGTCGTTCCGGGGCCCCCACTATGGCTACACCTTC.

This chain connects TRBV11-2 to TRBJ2-1, with 7 bases aligning to TRBD1. The CDR3 has 14 amino acids. V dropped 5 bases and J dropped 6; count of bases not matched to a gene: 7. Germline CDR1 reads SGHAT; CDR2 reads FQNNGV. For the CDR3, the DNA is TGTGCCAGCAGCGTAAACAGGGGCCTCAATGAGCAGTTCTTC. Its protein is CASSVNRGLNEQFF.

Only one count was recorded for this clone. This CDR3 is also generated by other DNA sequences in the sample. V usage is TRBV28 and J usage is TRBJ2-7; TRBD1 matches 7 bases. V lost 5 bases to trimming and J lost 3 bases; unmatched junction nucleotides: 4. Looked up from germline, CDR1 is MDHEN and CDR2 is SYDVKM. There are 13 residues in the CDR3. This CDR3 reads CASSLTGNYEQYF. The CDR3 coding sequence is TGTGCCAGCAGTCTGACAGGGAACTACGAGCAGTACTTC.

The chain joins TRBV27 to TRBJ2-3; 8 bases fit TRBD2. The germline gives CDR1 MNHEY, CDR2 SMNVEV (reference sequence). V lost 2 bases, J lost 4 bases, and 14 bases stayed unmatched. This CDR3 is built from 18 residues. The CDR3 spells CASSLHPRGAGVPDTQYF. CDR3 nucleotide sequence: TGTGCCAGCAGTTTACACCCCAGGGGAGCGGGAGTTCCAGATACGCAGTATTTT.

The V gene is TRBV27, the J gene TRBJ1-1; 8 bases are a match to TRBD1. The J segment lost 5 bases and the V segment lost 5 bases, leaving 4 bases of the junction unmatched. This CDR3 comprises 13 residues. Germline V gives CDR1 MNHEY, CDR2 SMNVEV (reference sequence). The DNA for the CDR3 is TGTGCCAGCAGTCCAAACAGGGGGACTGAAGCTTTCTTT. Its protein is CASSPNRGTEAFF.

The chain combines TRBV2 with TRBJ2-3; TRBD2 agrees at 11 bases. J was trimmed by 2 bases and V by 8 bases; bases with no gene match: 6. This CDR3 is 15 amino acids long. The germline V gene has CDR1 SNHLY and CDR2 FYNNEI. The CDR3 is CASLRLAGLTDTQYF. The CDR3 DNA reads as TGTGCCAGCTTGAGACTAGCGGGACTCACAGATACGCAGTATTTT.

The table lists this clone with a few counts. DNA for the CDR3: TGTGCCAGCAGTTTAGGATTCGGCGAGCAGTACTTC. This sequence encodes CASSLGFGEQYF. The chain uses TRBV27 and TRBJ2-7; D uncertain. This CDR3 is 12 amino acids long. V was shortened by 2 bases and J by 6 bases, with 8 bases between the two germline ends. The germline V gene has CDR1 MNHEY and CDR2 SMNVEV (reference sequence).

This clone was seen a handful of times. The V and J genes are TRBV28 and TRBJ2-7, with D possibly matching TRBD1 (6 bases). Trimming pared 3 bases from V and 0 bases from J, leaving 15 bases between. Germline values: CDR1 MDHEN, CDR2 SYDVKM. The CDR3 loop spans 16 amino acids. This CDR3 reads CASSLRQVDPSYEQYF. In DNA form, the CDR3 reads TGTGCCAGCAGTTTGAGACAGGTGGATCCCTCCTACGAGCAGTACTTC.

This chain uses TRBV4-3 with TRBJ2-3; no reliable D call. V lost 6 bases and J 6 bases, leaving 13 bases between the germline ends. The CDR3 is 13 residues long. Germline V CDR1 and CDR2: LGHNA, YSLEER. The CDR3 sequence: CASSRVSWDTQYF. The CDR3 coding sequence is TGCGCCAGCAGTCGGGTGAGTTGGGATACGCAGTATTTT.

The chain employs TRBV6-1 and TRBJ2-7; a weak D match, TRBD2 (6 bases). CDR3 length: 15 residues. Trimming pared 2 bases from V and 2 bases from J, leaving 13 bases between. Germline CDR1 reads MNHNS; CDR2 reads SASEGT. The CDR3 bases are TGTGCCAGCAGTGAAAGTTTAGCGGTTACCTACGAGCAGTACTTC. Amino acid sequence: CASSESLAVTYEQYF.

J is TRBJ2-7 and V is TRBV19; possibly TRBD1 for D (5 bases). Germline loops: CDR1 LNHDA, CDR2 SQIVND (reference sequence). This CDR3 spans 15 amino acids. V shed 0 bases and J shed 5 bases, with 14 bases lying between them. The CDR3 region is CASSIDRRAVNEQYF. CDR3 sequence (DNA): TGTGCCAGTAGTATAGACCGCAGGGCTGTCAACGAGCAGTACTTC.